One sample yielded the 21 T cell receptor beta chains listed below, sequenced in a study of cytomegalovirus exposure and HLA in healthy donors. The table came from immunoSEQ multiplex PCR; TCRdb's copy has only in-frame clones and leaves some out. The sample carries 200,000 or so clones, 75% to 85% recorded once. Sequencing was performed on PBMCs. Every receptor here comes from a woman aged 30 to 39 in good health and CMV-seropositive.

This clone was counted once. This chain joins TRBV29-1 and TRBJ1-2, with TRBD1 as a possible D gene (5 bases). Germline V CDR1 and CDR2: SQVTM, ANQGSEA. This CDR3 comprises 13 residues. Deletions cut 1 base from V and 1 base from J, with 7 bases between. CDR3 sequence reads: CSVEGGGNYGYTF. Written as DNA, the CDR3 is TGCAGCGTTGAAGGGGGGGGTAACTATGGCTACACCTTC. Filled out from reference TRBV29-1 and TRBJ1-2, the complete variable domain reads SAVISQKPSRDICQRGTSLTIQCQVDSQVTMMFWYRQQPGQSLTLIATANQGSEATYESGFVIDKFPISRPNLTFSTLTVSNMSPEDSSIYLCSVEGGGNYGYTFGSGTRLTVV.

This chain uses TRBV5-1 with TRBJ1-2, with TRBD1 identical over 8 bases. Germline CDR1 SGHRS, CDR2 YFSETQ. The CDR3 spans 14 residues. V lost 4 bases, J lost 8 bases, and 10 bases stayed unmatched. CDR3 in DNA: TGCGCCAGCAGCATGACAGGGGAGGGATGGGGCTACACCTTC. This encodes CASSMTGEGWGYTF.

V and J are TRBV7-3 and TRBJ2-2; possible D gene TRBD2, 6 bases. V was shortened by 5 bases and J by 0 bases, with 13 bases between the two germline ends. The CDR3 length is 16 residues. Germline V CDR1 and CDR2: SGHTA, FQGTGA. For the CDR3, the DNA is TGTGCCAGCAGCCCCAAGCGGGCCACGAACACCGGGGAGCTGTTTTTT. Protein: CASSPKRATNTGELFF.

This sequence joins TRBV7-9 and TRBJ1-2; no reliable D call. The CDR3 length is 14 residues. Germline CDR1 and CDR2: SEHNR and FQNEAQ (reference sequence). V was cut by 4 bases and J by 2 bases, with 11 bases left in between. CDR3 nucleotide sequence: TGTGCCAGCAGCTGGGGAGACGGAAACTATGGCTACACCTTC. This sequence encodes CASSWGDGNYGYTF.

V is TRBV19 and J is TRBJ2-7; 9 bases align to TRBD1. The CDR3 is made up of 15 amino acids. Germline-derived CDR1 and CDR2 are LNHDA and SQIVND (reference sequence). V gave up 5 bases and J gave up 4 bases; unmatched junction bases: 9. The CDR3 nucleotides read TGTGCCAGTAGTCACCCCGGGACAGGGAAGTACGAGCAGTACTTC. Its protein product is CASSHPGTGKYEQYF.

The V and J genes are TRBV4-2 and TRBJ2-7; TRBD1 matches at 8 bases. V lost 3 bases, J lost 6 bases, and 7 bases stayed unmatched. Germline CDR1 LGHNA, CDR2 YNFKEQ. The CDR3 is 14 residues long. The CDR3: CASSQPGTGPEQYF. In nucleotides, the CDR3 is TGTGCCAGCAGCCAGCCCGGGACAGGCCCCGAGCAGTACTTC.

This sequence joins TRBV28 and TRBJ1-1; no definite D call. There are 14 residues in the CDR3. Trimming stripped 3 bases from V and 7 bases from J, with 15 bases between. CDR1 is MDHEN, CDR2 SYDVKM, per germline. The CDR3 region is CASSLLTGKFEAFF. Here the CDR3 DNA reads TGTGCCAGCAGTTTGCTGACGGGAAAGTTTGAAGCTTTCTTT.

The rearrangement joins TRBV27 to TRBJ2-7; TRBD2 might be the D (6 bases). The CDR3 consists of 13 residues. Per the germline V gene, CDR1 is MNHEY and CDR2 is SMNVEV (reference sequence). V dropped 8 bases and J dropped 4 bases, with 15 bases sitting between them. The CDR3 DNA sequence: TGTGCCAGCGGGGGGAGAATGATATACGAGCAGTACTTC. Translated, it gives CASGGRMIYEQYF.

This clone was found once. V gene TRBV27 combines with J gene TRBJ2-3, with 7 bases fitting TRBD2. Germline loops: CDR1 MNHEY, CDR2 SMNVEV (reference sequence). V was clipped by 8 bases and J by 0 bases; unmatched bases: 11. There are 16 residues in the CDR3. The CDR3 DNA follows: TGTGCCAGCGGATCCCGGGACTATCGAAGCACAGATACGCAGTATTTT. Its protein is CASGSRDYRSTDTQYF.

The chain uses TRBV4-1 and TRBJ2-2, with D possibly TRBD2 on 5 matching bases. Deletions cut 2 bases from V and 2 bases from J, with 12 bases between. CDR1 and CDR2 (germline): MGHRA, YSYEKL. This CDR3 has 16 residues. CDR3 protein: CASSQSGSGNTGELFF. The CDR3 bases are TGCGCCAGCAGCCAAAGTGGGAGCGGTAACACCGGGGAGCTGTTTTTT.

The chain couples TRBV6-1 to TRBJ2-5, with 9 bases lining up with TRBD2. J lost 4 bases, V lost 4 bases, and 22 bases had no gene match. Looked up from germline, CDR1 is MNHNS and CDR2 is SASEGT. There are 20 residues in the CDR3. CDR3 sequence: CASSAGKYALAGSPPETQYF. The CDR3 DNA reads as TGTGCCAGCAGTGCGGGGAAGTATGCCCTAGCGGGAAGTCCCCCAGAGACCCAGTACTTC.

This clone was found once. V usage is TRBV9 and J usage is TRBJ1-3, with TRBD1 as a possible D gene (6 bases). The V gene lost 0 bases and the J gene lost 4 bases, with 14 bases spanning the gap. The CDR3 sequence is 16 residues long. Per germline, CDR1 SGDLS and CDR2 YYNGEE. This chain's CDR3 is CASSVAQGPLGNTIYF. The CDR3 DNA sequence: TGTGCCAGCAGCGTAGCACAGGGTCCTCTCGGAAACACCATATATTTT.

This clone was seen a single time. V gene TRBV10-3 combines with J gene TRBJ1-1; D is undetermined. CDR3 length: 13 amino acids. V dropped 3 bases and J dropped 1 base, with 6 bases sitting between them. CDR1 and CDR2 (germline): ENHRY, SYGVKD. CDR3 in amino acids: CAISDRGNTEAFF. The CDR3 nucleotides are TGTGCCATCAGTGACCGGGGGAACACTGAAGCTTTCTTT.

J is TRBJ2-5 and V is TRBV6-5, with TRBD1 identical over 7 bases. The CDR3 is 15 residues long. The J segment lost 7 bases and the V segment lost 6 bases, leaving 14 bases of the junction unmatched. Germline V CDR1 and CDR2: MNHEY, SVGAGI. The DNA for the CDR3 is TGTGCCAGCAGAGAAAGACAGGGATTATACGGGACCCAGTACTTC. Amino acids: CASRERQGLYGTQYF.

The rearrangement links TRBV29-1 to TRBJ2-3; D not resolved. The CDR3 spans 11 residues. V lost 5 bases and J lost 4, with 7 bases in between. Germline lookup yields CDR1 SQVTM and CDR2 ANQGSEA. CDR3 in amino acids: CSVSPPDTQYF. The DNA for the CDR3 is TGCAGCGTTTCCCCTCCAGATACGCAGTATTTT.

The chain is built from TRBV1 and TRBJ2-1; TRBD2 is the table's D call and was not checked against the DNA. TRBV1 is given as a pseudogene. There are 17 residues in the CDR3. CDR3 in amino acids: CTSSQAQNSGSYNEQFF. CDR3 nucleotides: TGCACCAGCAGCCAAGCTCAGAATAGCGGGAGCTACAATGAGCAGTTCTTC.

J is TRBJ2-1 and V is TRBV29-1; tentatively, D is TRBD2 (6 bases). The CDR3 is made up of 14 amino acids. CDR1 is SQVTM and CDR2 is ANQGSEA in the germline V gene. V lost 7 bases to trimming and J lost 6 bases, with 19 bases between them. CDR3 bases: TGCAGCGCTAGGCGGGGTCCAGCCCTCAATGAGCAGTTCTTC. Protein: CSARRGPALNEQFF.

This clone occurred a few times. The V gene is TRBV6-6, the J gene TRBJ2-2; D is undetermined. V lost 2 bases, J lost 7 bases, and 5 bases lay in between. Germline V gene data show CDR1 as MNHNY and CDR2 as SVGAGI (reference sequence). There are 12 residues in the CDR3. The CDR3 sequence is CASSYVDGELFF. The CDR3 DNA sequence: TGTGCCAGCAGTTACGTAGACGGGGAGCTGTTTTTT.

The CDR3 here is CATSRGDRISNQPQHF. The CDR3 nucleotides read TGTGCCACCAGCAGGGGGGACAGAATTAGCAATCAGCCCCAGCATTTT. This chain joins TRBV15 and TRBJ1-5; 7 bases are shared with TRBD1. V shed 3 bases and J 0 bases; nucleotides not matched to a gene: 5. Germline assignment: CDR1 LNHNV and CDR2 YYDKDF (reference sequence). The CDR3 sequence is 16 residues long. The variable domain in full, completed from reference TRBV15 and TRBJ1-5, reads DAMVIQNPRYQVTQFGKPVTLSCSQTLNHNVMYWYQQKSSQAPKLLFHYYDKDFNNEADTPDNFQSRRPNTSFCFLDIRSPGLGDTAMYLCATSRGDRISNQPQHFGDGTRLSIL.

V is TRBV7-8 and J is TRBJ2-5; D may be TRBD2 (6 bases). This CDR3 has 15 residues. Germline assignment: CDR1 SGHVS and CDR2 FQNEAQ. V was shortened by 5 bases and J by 4 bases, with 17 bases between the two germline ends. CDR3 in DNA: TGTGCCAGCAGCCTAGTCGCGGGATATGGAGAGACCCAGTACTTC. Amino acid sequence: CASSLVAGYGETQYF.

This clone showed up just once. J is TRBJ2-1 and V is TRBV28; the D is unclear. CDR1 and CDR2 from the germline V gene are MDHEN and SYDVKM. CDR3 length equals 13 residues. Trimming removed 8 bases at V and 9 bases at J, with 17 bases between. The CDR3 here is CASFPFNWSEQFF. The DNA for the CDR3 is TGTGCCAGCTTTCCTTTTAATTGGAGTGAGCAGTTCTTC.